Listed here are 10 T cell receptor beta chains from one sample, sequenced in a study of cytomegalovirus exposure and HLA in healthy donors. PCR primers comprised 60 Vbeta and 13 Jbeta primers. Data came from immunoSEQ multiplex PCR; TCRdb stores just in-frame clones and leaves some out. The sample lists 150,000 or so clones, around 78% occurring once. The sample comprised PBMCs. These receptors were collected from a woman aged 50 to 65 in good health and CMV-seropositive.

The chain joins TRBV30 to TRBJ2-3; 10 bases align to TRBD1. This CDR3 is 16 amino acids long. The J segment lost 2 bases and the V segment lost 0 bases, leaving 5 bases of the junction unmatched. Germline V CDR1 and CDR2: GTSNPN, SVGIG (reference sequence). CDR3 in DNA: TGTGCCTGGAGTGTTTTAGGGACAGGGGCCACAGATACGCAGTATTTT. Translating it yields CAWSVLGTGATDTQYF. The full variable domain, in which reference TRBV30 and TRBJ2-3 provide the parts outside the CDR3, is SQTIHQWPATLVQPVGSPLSLECTVEGTSNPNLYWYRQAAGRGLQLLFYSVGIGQISSEVPQNLSASRPQDRQFILSSKKLLLSDSGFYLCAWSVLGTGATDTQYFGPGTRLTVL.

The chain links TRBV29-1 to TRBJ2-5; possible D gene TRBD2, 6 bases. The end of the DNA fits TRBJ2-7 better, so the J call may be wrong. CDR1 is SQVTM and CDR2 is ANQGSEA in the germline V gene. The CDR3 has 17 amino acids. The CDR3 nucleotides read TGCAGCGTTGAAAAAACGCTGGGCCCGGGGGTCACCTACGAGCAGTACTTC. Protein product: CSVEKTLGPGVTYEQYF.

This chain links TRBV5-8 with TRBJ1-1, with D perhaps TRBD1 (5 bases). V was trimmed by 4 bases and J by 0 bases, leaving 10 bases between them. Per germline, CDR1 SGHTS and CDR2 YDEGEE. The length of the CDR3 is 14 residues. The CDR3: CASSPGDMNTEAFF. The CDR3 nucleotides are TGTGCCAGCAGCCCGGGGGATATGAACACTGAAGCTTTCTTT.

The V and J genes are TRBV9 and TRBJ2-5; TRBD1 matches 10 bases. V lost 1 base to trimming and J lost 5 bases; unmatched junction nucleotides: 8. This CDR3 contains 16 residues. CDR1 SGDLS and CDR2 YYNGEE come from the germline V gene. The CDR3 region has the DNA TGTGCCAGCAGCGTAAGGGGGGACAGGGGAGTGGAGACCCAGTACTTC. This codes for CASSVRGDRGVETQYF.

The J gene is TRBJ1-3, the V gene TRBV27; D perhaps matches TRBD1 (5 bases). With 4 bases removed from V and 4 bases from J, the gap between germline ends came to 23 bases. The CDR3 spans 18 residues. Germline-derived CDR1 and CDR2 are MNHEY and SMNVEV (reference sequence). CDR3 in amino acids: CASSSTLGGGGSGNTIYF. The CDR3 DNA sequence: TGTGCCAGCAGTTCAACGCTGGGGGGTGGGGGGTCAGGAAACACCATATATTTT.

The rearrangement uses TRBV6-6 and TRBJ2-7; the D gene is possibly TRBD1 (5 bases). Per germline, CDR1 MNHNY and CDR2 SVGAGI (reference sequence). The CDR3 has 14 residues. Trimming took 7 bases from V and 3 from J, leaving 16 bases between them. CDR3 protein: CASTPGKGGYEQYF. The CDR3 region has the DNA TGTGCCAGCACCCCAGGGAAAGGTGGCTACGAGCAGTACTTC.

This clone has a count of ten or more. This chain links TRBV6-6 with TRBJ1-1, with D unresolved. This CDR3 region has 12 residues. In germline, CDR1 is MNHNY, CDR2 SVGAGI (reference sequence). V shed 0 bases and J shed 8 bases, with 7 bases lying between them. The CDR3 DNA reads TGTGCCAGCAGTTACTCAGGCAGGGAAGCTTTCTTT. It translates to CASSYSGREAFF.

This rearrangement joins TRBV11-3 to TRBJ1-1; D is perhaps TRBD1 (5 bases). The V gene's germline CDR1 is SGHNT and CDR2 YENEEA. The CDR3 is made up of 14 amino acids. V lost 3 bases to trimming and J lost 1 base, with 9 bases between them. Here the CDR3 DNA reads TGTGCCAGCAGCTTCGGCAGGGCGAACACTGAAGCTTTCTTT. Its protein product is CASSFGRANTEAFF.

This clone has a single count. The V gene is TRBV4-3, the J gene TRBJ1-6, with TRBD1 as a possible D gene (5 bases). Germline V gives CDR1 LGHNA, CDR2 YSLEER. The V and J ends lost 4 bases and 9 bases respectively, with 16 bases between them. This CDR3 spans 15 amino acids. CDR3 residues: CASSPSGRVGSPLHF. For the CDR3, the DNA is TGCGCCAGCAGCCCAAGTGGCAGGGTCGGTTCACCCCTCCACTTT.

The chain uses TRBV19 and TRBJ2-5, with TRBD1 matching 7 bases. The J segment lost 2 bases and the V segment lost 4 bases, leaving 7 bases of the junction unmatched. This CDR3 has 15 amino acids. The germline CDR1 and CDR2 sequences are LNHDA and SQIVND (reference sequence). CDR3: CASSRNDRVQETQYF. In DNA, the CDR3 is TGTGCCAGTAGTAGAAACGACAGGGTACAAGAGACCCAGTACTTC. Drawing the rest from reference TRBV19 and TRBJ2-5, the complete variable domain is DGGITQSPKYLFRKEGQNVTLSCEQNLNHDAMYWYRQDPGQGLRLIYYSQIVNDFQKGDIAEGYSVSREKKESFPLTVTSAQKNPTAFYLCASSRNDRVQETQYFGPGTRLLVL.